This TCR beta chain was recorded in a study of blood T cell repertoires in COVID-19. Study information: Italy, Spain and the United States were the sources of the convalescent and acute COVID-19 samples. PBMCs, B-cell-depleted T cells, or T cells were the source of the cDNA or gDNA that made up the material.

V lost 6 bases and J 1 base, leaving 10 bases between the germline ends. The CDR3 has 15 residues. The V gene's germline CDR1 is MNHEY and CDR2 SMNVEV (reference sequence). Under the authors' procedure: How many nucleated cells were present was estimated from reference gene primer amplification. Sequencing used immunoSEQ multiplex PCR; TCRdb keeps in-frame clones, though not all of them. D and trimming come from the DNA, and the V and J calls and clone size come from that table. This table holds over 600,000 clones, more than 80% found once. The receptor was isolated from a young woman with acute or convalescent COVID-19. The gene calls are TRBV27 and TRBJ2-6; D might be TRBD1 (5 bases). Sequences were obtained from peripheral blood. CDR3 nucleotides: TGTGCCAGCAGGGCTAGGGGTTCTGGGGCCAACGTCCTGACTTTC. Translating gives CASRARGSGANVLTF.